The 20 T cell receptor beta chains below come from one sample, sequenced in a study of shared clonotypes between healthy human individuals. Positive CCR7 selection of CD45RO-negative cells yielded the naive CD8 cells, and terminally differentiated effector memory CD45RA+ cells were excluded. TCRdb's copy holds only in-frame clones and misses some; the assay was immunoSEQ multiplex PCR. Among about 2 million clones listed, about 94% were seen once. Sequences were obtained from naive CD8+ T cells sorted from blood. These receptors were collected from a man in his late teens or twenties in good health.

The chain carries TRBV11-2 and TRBJ2-2; no firm D call. This CDR3 comprises 14 residues. Trimming took 5 bases from V and 0 from J, leaving 7 bases between them. Germline V lookup: CDR1 SGHAT, CDR2 FQNNGV. The DNA of the CDR3 is TGTGCCAGCAGCCTCCGGACGAACACCGGGGAGCTGTTTTTT. Protein sequence: CASSLRTNTGELFF.

This rearrangement joins TRBV29-1 to TRBJ1-1; TRBD1 aligns across 9 bases. CDR1 and CDR2 from the germline V gene are SQVTM and ANQGSEA. V trimming: 6 bases; J trimming: 0 bases; junction bases outside the gene matches: 5. The CDR3 runs to 14 residues. The CDR3 loop is CSVPGQGMNTEAFF. The CDR3 DNA reads TGCAGCGTCCCGGGACAGGGAATGAACACTGAAGCTTTCTTT.

The genes are TRBV7-9 and TRBJ2-5; 8 bases are a match to TRBD1. This CDR3 is 16 amino acids long. CDR1 and CDR2 (germline): SEHNR, FQNEAQ (reference sequence). After removal of 10 bases from V and 5 bases from J, the junction contained 18 bases not matched to a gene. The CDR3 reads CAIAGGQGPFAETQYF. CDR3 DNA: TGTGCCATCGCAGGTGGACAGGGCCCCTTCGCGGAGACCCAGTACTTC. Looking up the rest from reference TRBV7-9 and TRBJ2-5 gives the full variable domain: DTGVSQNPRHKITKRGQNVTFRCDPISEHNRLYWYRQTLGQGPEFLTYFQNEAQLEKSRLLSDRFSAERPKGSFSTLEIQRTEQGDSAMYLCAIAGGQGPFAETQYFGPGTRLLVL.

The rearrangement links TRBV27 to TRBJ1-2, with D tentatively TRBD1 (6 bases). The CDR3 is 14 amino acids. Trimming took off 2 bases at V and 7 bases at J, with 14 bases between the two ends. From germline, CDR1 is MNHEY and CDR2 SMNVEV (reference sequence). The CDR3 region is CASSLQGGTLGYTF. The CDR3, as DNA: TGTGCCAGCAGTTTACAAGGGGGGACCCTTGGCTACACCTTC.

This chain connects TRBV6-1 to TRBJ2-7, with 9 bases fitting TRBD1. CDR1 and CDR2 from the germline V gene are MNHNS and SASEGT. This CDR3 has 14 residues. Trimming cost V 6 bases and J 3 bases; bases outside gene matches: 6. For the CDR3, the DNA is TGTGCCAGCAGCGTGGACAGGGGCCACTACGAGCAGTACTTC. Its translation: CASSVDRGHYEQYF.

As concerns this clone: This sample includes further DNA sequences coding for the same CDR3. The chain carries TRBV25-1 and TRBJ2-7, with D perhaps matching TRBD1 (5 bases). The CDR3 sequence is 13 residues long. The V gene's germline CDR1 is MGHDK and CDR2 SYGVNS. V was trimmed by 4 bases and J by 3 bases, leaving 10 bases between them. CDR3 sequence (DNA): TGTGCCAGCAGTGCCACAGACAGCTACGAGCAGTACTTC. It translates to CASSATDSYEQYF.

The gene calls are TRBV27 and TRBJ1-2, with 8 positions matching TRBD1. Germline-derived CDR1 and CDR2 are MNHEY and SMNVEV (reference sequence). J was trimmed by 5 bases and V by 5 bases; bases with no gene match: 13. CDR3 length equals 16 residues. CDR3 sequence reads: CASSNDRGGEIYGYTF. Written as DNA, the CDR3 is TGTGCCAGCAGTAACGACAGGGGAGGGGAAATTTATGGCTACACCTTC.

The CDR3 nucleotides are TGTGCCAGCAGCTTCGCCTGGGAGCAGTTCTTC. This encodes CASSFAWEQFF. The gene calls are TRBV7-2 and TRBJ2-1, with D hard to call. The V and J ends lost 3 bases and 10 bases respectively, with 7 bases between them. Germline CDR1 is SGHTA and CDR2 is FQGNSA. The CDR3 sequence is 11 residues long.

This chain joins TRBV7-8 and TRBJ2-7; D perhaps matches TRBD1 (5 bases). This CDR3 has 15 residues. Trimming removed 2 bases at V and 0 bases at J, with 11 bases between. CDR1 is SGHVS, CDR2 FQNEAQ, per germline. CDR3 residues: CASSLRGLDSYEQYF. CDR3 DNA sequence: TGTGCCAGCAGCTTAAGGGGTCTGGACTCCTACGAGCAGTACTTC.

The rearrangement links TRBV5-6 to TRBJ2-5; 7 bases line up with TRBD2. Trimming at V came to 2 bases and at J to 4 bases, leaving 8 bases not matched to a gene. This CDR3 has 15 residues. Germline CDR1 and CDR2: SGHDT and YYEEEE. The CDR3 is CASSLGGSGGETQYF. DNA for the CDR3: TGTGCCAGCAGCTTAGGCGGGAGTGGAGGAGAGACCCAGTACTTC.

This chain joins TRBV14 and TRBJ2-1, with 13 bases that match TRBD2. The CDR3 spans 15 residues. V lost 4 bases, J lost 7 bases, and 4 bases stayed unmatched. Looked up from germline, CDR1 is SGHDN and CDR2 is FVKESK. CDR3 coding DNA: TGTGCCAGCAGCCGACTAGCGGGAGGTCGGAATGAGCAGTTCTTC. Its translation is CASSRLAGGRNEQFF.

The V and J genes are TRBV4-2 and TRBJ2-3; D remains ambiguous. The ends were cut back, 4 bases at V and 6 bases at J, with 8 bases in the middle. This CDR3 spans 12 amino acids. CDR1 is LGHNA, CDR2 YNFKEQ, per germline. The CDR3 nucleotides read TGTGCCAGCAGCCTGGCGGACGATACGCAGTATTTT. It yields the protein CASSLADDTQYF.

The chain has TRBV9 and TRBJ2-7; 8 bases are a match to TRBD1. Germline loops: CDR1 SGDLS, CDR2 YYNGEE. The J segment lost 4 bases and the V segment lost 0 bases, leaving 3 bases of the junction unmatched. The CDR3 runs 14 residues. The CDR3, as DNA: TGTGCCAGCAGCGTAGACGGACAGGGTTACGAGCAGTACTTC. Translated, it gives CASSVDGQGYEQYF.

This chain connects TRBV19 to TRBJ2-5; possible D gene TRBD2, 5 bases. Germline V gene sequence: CDR1 LNHDA, CDR2 SQIVND (reference sequence). Trimming took 3 bases from V and 5 from J, leaving 16 bases between them. The CDR3 is made up of 15 amino acids. The CDR3 DNA reads as TGTGCCAGTAGTATTTCCAGCGAGGGTCGGGAGACCCAGTACTTC. It specifies CASSISSEGRETQYF. Complete variable domain (other parts from reference TRBV19 and TRBJ2-5): DGGITQSPKYLFRKEGQNVTLSCEQNLNHDAMYWYRQDPGQGLRLIYYSQIVNDFQKGDIAEGYSVSREKKESFPLTVTSAQKNPTAFYLCASSISSEGRETQYFGPGTRLLVL.

This chain links TRBV27 with TRBJ2-3; no firm D call. The CDR3 runs 14 residues. Germline V CDR1 and CDR2: MNHEY, SMNVEV (reference sequence). V was cut by 2 bases and J by 5 bases, with 11 bases left in between. This CDR3 reads CASSLLAEGDTQYF. The CDR3, as DNA: TGTGCCAGCAGTTTACTGGCAGAAGGAGATACGCAGTATTTT.

The chain links TRBV28 to TRBJ1-5; the match to TRBD1 covers 8 bases. Germline V lookup: CDR1 MDHEN, CDR2 SYDVKM. Unmatched junction bases numbered 13, after V lost 5 bases and J lost 4 bases. CDR3 length equals 17 residues. CDR3: CASSDGGGQGANQPQHF. The CDR3 nucleotides are TGTGCCAGCAGTGACGGAGGTGGGCAGGGGGCGAATCAGCCCCAGCATTTT.

This chain uses TRBV29-1 with TRBJ2-7; 15 positions agree with TRBD2. J was trimmed by 1 base and V by 7 bases; bases with no gene match: 5. The CDR3 is 15 residues long. From germline, CDR1 is SQVTM and CDR2 ANQGSEA. In DNA, the CDR3 is TGCAGCGCCGGACTAGCGGGAGGGTTATCCTACGAGCAGTACTTC. It is translated as CSAGLAGGLSYEQYF.

This sequence joins TRBV13 and TRBJ1-6; no clear D gene. The CDR3 spans 14 residues. V was clipped by 4 bases and J by 5 bases, with 9 bases between them. Germline assignment: CDR1 PRHDT and CDR2 FYEKMQ (reference sequence). The chain's CDR3 is CASSSGLNNSPLHF. DNA of the CDR3: TGTGCCAGCAGCTCCGGACTAAATAATTCACCCCTCCACTTT.

The rearrangement uses TRBV10-3 and TRBJ2-5; D unclear. TRBJ2-7 explains the end of the DNA better; the J call may be wrong. Germline loops: CDR1 ENHRY, CDR2 SYGVKD. This CDR3 contains 15 residues. CDR3 nucleotides: TGTGCCATCAGTGAAGACAACAGAAGTCTAGACGAGCAGTACTTC. It codes for CAISEDNRSLDEQYF.

The chain is built from TRBV4-2 and TRBJ2-3; 10 nucleotides align to TRBD2. Germline assignment: CDR1 LGHNA and CDR2 YNFKEQ. V lost 0 bases and J lost 0; bases outside the gene matches: 12. This CDR3 region has 20 residues. The CDR3 sequence: CASSQDWLAGASTSTDTQYF. The CDR3 DNA reads as TGTGCCAGCAGCCAAGATTGGCTAGCGGGGGCCTCGACTAGCACAGATACGCAGTATTTT.